The sequence of this T cell receptor (beta chain) was determined in a study of blood T cell repertoires in COVID-19. The wider study: There were acute and convalescent COVID-19 samples, and they came from the United States, Italy and Spain. PBMCs, B-cell-depleted T cells, or T cells provided the cDNA or gDNA that made up the material.

This clone was observed a single time. Original analysis: Amplification from reference gene primers served as the basis for estimated nucleated cell counts. TCRdb keeps only in-frame clones here, not all; method: immunoSEQ multiplex PCR. The DNA gave D and trimming, while V, J and clone size come from that table. The sample holds 300,000 to 400,000 clones, roughly 90% seen once. The V end lost 0 bases, the J end lost 11 bases, and 20 bases lay between the germline ends. The CDR3 is made up of 16 amino acids. In germline, CDR1 is MNHEY, CDR2 SVGAGI. Participants had their cohort set by participant-reported clinical history.

This chain links TRBV6-5 with TRBJ2-4, with D perhaps matching TRBD2 (6 bases). The sample was PBMCs or T cells enriched from blood (not recorded which). The receptor was derived from a woman in her 30s with acute COVID-19. The CDR3 here is CASSYSKLGWGDVQYF. CDR3 bases: TGTGCCAGCAGTTACTCGAAGTTAGGTTGGGGGGACGTTCAGTACTTC.